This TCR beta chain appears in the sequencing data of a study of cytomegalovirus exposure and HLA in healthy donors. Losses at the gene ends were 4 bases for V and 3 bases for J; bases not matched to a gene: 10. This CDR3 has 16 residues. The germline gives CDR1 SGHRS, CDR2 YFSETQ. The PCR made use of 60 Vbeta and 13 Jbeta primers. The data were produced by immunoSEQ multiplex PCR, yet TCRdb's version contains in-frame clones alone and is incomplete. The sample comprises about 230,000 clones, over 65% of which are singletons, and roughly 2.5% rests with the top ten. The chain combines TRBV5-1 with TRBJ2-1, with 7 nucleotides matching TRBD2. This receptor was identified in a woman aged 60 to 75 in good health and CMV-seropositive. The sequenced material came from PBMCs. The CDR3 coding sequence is TGCGCCAGCAGCCCTCGTCCCAGCGGGAACTACAATGAGCAGTTCTTC. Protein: CASSPRPSGNYNEQFF.